This T cell receptor (beta chain) was recorded in a study of T cell responses to AZD1222 COVID-19 vaccine. Study observations and caveats: Donor demographics were predominantly white British with a female majority; clonal diversity may be underestimated. Spike-specific TCR breadth and depth grew following two AZD1222 doses.

Repertoires were generated with immunoSEQ multiplex PCR, while TCRdb's copy carries only in-frame clones and drops some. The sample consists of some 150,000 clones, more than 85% of them appearing once. Recipients boosted at about 4 weeks or about 12 weeks are pooled. Of note for this clone: Its antigen remains unknown.

Germline V gives CDR1 SNHLY, CDR2 FYNNEI. CDR3 length: 15 amino acids. Trimming left V 7 bases short and J 0 bases short, with 15 bases between. This TCR was sampled from an adult who received the AZD1222 COVID-19 vaccine. The chain couples TRBV2 to TRBJ1-1, with a possible D match to TRBD1 (5 bases). The sequencing here drew on peripheral blood, taken 28 days after the second AZD1222 dose. As DNA, the CDR3 is TGTGCCAGCATATTCCGGGGCGGGATGAACACTGAAGCTTTCTTT. Translated, it gives CASIFRGGMNTEAFF. Full variable domain (missing parts from reference TRBV2 and TRBJ1-1): EPEVTQTPSHQVTQMGQEVILRCVPISNHLYFYWYRQILGQKVEFLVSFYNNEISEKSEIFDDQFSVERPDGSNFTLKIRSTKLEDSAMYFCASIFRGGMNTEAFFGQGTRLTVV.